Below are 30 T cell receptor beta chains sequenced from a single sample in a study of blood T cell repertoires in COVID-19. Only in-frame clones appear in the TCRdb table, and some are missing; sequencing was by immunoSEQ multiplex PCR. The sample gives around 60,000 clones, 85% to 95% of which show up once; about 4.5% is in the top ten. Sequencing was done on a sample of peripheral blood. These receptor sequences come from a man aged 45-60 years with active COVID-19.

The chain links TRBV11-3 to TRBJ2-2; weak D call: TRBD1 (6 bases). The V gene's germline CDR1 is SGHNT and CDR2 YENEEA. The CDR3 spans 14 residues. Trimming stripped 6 bases from V and 7 bases from J, with 15 bases between. This CDR3 reads CASSMDSLIGELFF. The CDR3 DNA follows: TGTGCCAGCAGTATGGACAGTCTCATCGGGGAGCTGTTTTTT.

This chain joins TRBV6-1 and TRBJ1-2; 9 nucleotides match TRBD1. The length of the CDR3 is 15 residues. Germline V gives CDR1 MNHNS, CDR2 SASEGT. J gave up 7 bases and V 3 bases, and 9 bases lay outside the gene matches. Here the CDR3 DNA reads TGTGCCAGCAGTGAGGGGGGACAGGGAAAGCTTGGCTACACCTTC. Encoded protein: CASSEGGQGKLGYTF.

The rearrangement joins TRBV28 to TRBJ2-5, with TRBD2 identical over 8 bases. Looked up from germline, CDR1 is MDHEN and CDR2 is SYDVKM. The ends lost 10 bases at V and 3 bases at J; junction bases unmatched: 10. This CDR3 is 14 amino acids long. CDR3 DNA sequence: TGTGCCACACGGGAGGGGGGGAAAGAAGAGACCCAGTACTTC. Protein: CATREGGKEETQYF.

This chain connects TRBV19 to TRBJ1-2; 8 bases fit TRBD1. Germline V gene lookup returns CDR1 LNHDA and CDR2 SQIVND (reference sequence). J lost 3 bases, V lost 6 bases, and 12 bases had no gene match. CDR3 length: 16 residues. The CDR3 sequence: CASSPRTGRGDYGYTF. For the CDR3, the DNA is TGTGCCAGTAGCCCTCGGACAGGGCGAGGTGACTATGGCTACACCTTC.

The J gene is TRBJ1-1, the V gene TRBV4-1, with D possibly TRBD1 on 6 matching bases. Germline loops: CDR1 MGHRA, CDR2 YSYEKL. The CDR3 sequence is 15 residues long. Between the trimmed V and J ends, which lost 1 base and 6 bases, there was a span of 15 bases. The CDR3 spells CASSQGGGQGPEAFF. The CDR3 coding sequence is TGCGCCAGCAGCCAAGGGGGGGGCCAAGGGCCTGAAGCTTTCTTT.

The V and J genes are TRBV27 and TRBJ2-5, with a possible D match to TRBD2 (6 bases). The CDR3 runs 15 residues. The germline V gene has CDR1 MNHEY and CDR2 SMNVEV (reference sequence). Trimming stripped 2 bases from V and 5 bases from J, with 15 bases between. The CDR3 nucleotides are TGTGCCAGCAGTTTAAGGCGGGGAGGAGGGGAGACCCAGTACTTC. This gives the protein CASSLRRGGGETQYF.

The V call is TRBV4-3, the J call TRBJ2-3; 10 nucleotides line up with TRBD2. The V gene end was trimmed by 0 bases and the J gene end by 6 bases; junction bases not matched to a gene: 9. This CDR3 is 17 amino acids long. Germline CDR1 and CDR2: LGHNA and YSLEER. In nucleotides, the CDR3 is TGCGCCAGCAGCCAAGATGAAGCGGGGGGGCCGGTGGATACGCAGTATTTT. Translation: CASSQDEAGGPVDTQYF.

The J gene is TRBJ2-1, the V gene TRBV4-1, with a weak D call TRBD1 (6 bases). The germline V gene encodes CDR1 MGHRA and CDR2 YSYEKL. Trimming shortened V by 3 bases and J by 0 bases, and 12 bases separated the two germline ends. This CDR3 has 16 amino acids. CDR3 sequence: CASSHFRGTSYNEQFF. The CDR3, as DNA: TGCGCCAGCAGCCACTTCAGGGGAACCTCCTACAATGAGCAGTTCTTC.

The V and J genes are TRBV7-9 and TRBJ2-7; no reliable D call. The CDR3 totals 12 residues. Germline V gives CDR1 SEHNR, CDR2 FQNEAQ (reference sequence). Trimming removed 5 bases from V and 4 bases from J, with 9 bases in between. The CDR3 region is CASSLLEYEQYF. As DNA, the CDR3 is TGTGCCAGCAGCCTCCTGGAGTACGAGCAGTACTTC.

The gene calls are TRBV5-1 and TRBJ1-5; 7 nucleotides agree with TRBD1. The CDR3 runs 15 residues. Losses at the gene ends were 0 bases for V and 3 bases for J; bases not matched to a gene: 3. Per germline, CDR1 SGHRS and CDR2 YFSETQ. The CDR3 region is CASSLGQGLNQPQHF. CDR3 nucleotides: TGCGCCAGCAGCTTGGGACAGGGCCTCAATCAGCCCCAGCATTTT.

The genes are TRBV6-5 and TRBJ1-1; D gene ambiguous. The CDR3 totals 13 residues. V was trimmed by 6 bases and J by 3 bases, leaving 11 bases between them. Germline CDR1 MNHEY, CDR2 SVGAGI. DNA of the CDR3: TGTGCCAGCAGAGACCAGGTTGACACTGAAGCTTTCTTT. It encodes CASRDQVDTEAFF.

This clone occurred once. This chain links TRBV2 with TRBJ1-4; TRBD1 is a possible D gene (5 bases). Germline CDR1 SNHLY, CDR2 FYNNEI. The CDR3 consists of 14 residues. The V end lost 1 base, the J end lost 7 bases, and 10 bases lay between the germline ends. The CDR3 is CASSEGGAGEKLFF. CDR3 nucleotides: TGTGCCAGCAGTGAAGGGGGCGCCGGTGAAAAACTGTTTTTT.

J is TRBJ1-3 and V is TRBV11-3; D gene ambiguous. The CDR3 length is 16 residues. Germline V CDR1 and CDR2: SGHNT, YENEEA. Between the trimmed V and J ends, which lost 3 bases and 0 bases, there was a span of 12 bases. The CDR3 spells CASSLSRGSSGNTIYF. CDR3 coding DNA: TGTGCCAGCAGCTTGAGTCGAGGATCCTCTGGAAACACCATATATTTT.

This chain uses TRBV19 with TRBJ1-1; TRBD1 agrees at 8 bases. V lost 4 bases, J lost 1 base, and 2 bases stayed unmatched. CDR1 and CDR2 from the germline V gene are LNHDA and SQIVND (reference sequence). The CDR3 loop spans 14 amino acids. The CDR3 reads CASSTTGANTEAFF. The CDR3 DNA sequence: TGTGCCAGTAGTACGACAGGGGCGAACACTGAAGCTTTCTTT.

The rearrangement links TRBV12-5 to TRBJ2-5; D is perhaps TRBD2 (6 bases). The germline V gene encodes CDR1 LGHNT and CDR2 FRNRAP. V lost 1 base to trimming and J lost 4 bases, with 7 bases between them. The CDR3 consists of 13 residues. The CDR3 DNA reads as TGTGCTAGTGGTTTGGCGGGAGTAGAGACCCAGTACTTC. The encoded protein is CASGLAGVETQYF.

The chain links TRBV5-4 to TRBJ2-5; 7 bases align to TRBD1. The V and J ends lost 0 bases and 7 bases, in that order; junction bases with no gene match: 9. Germline V gives CDR1 SGHNT, CDR2 YYREEE (reference sequence). This CDR3 comprises 15 residues. The CDR3 nucleotides are TGTGCCAGCAGCTTGGTAGGACAGGCCGAAGGGACCCAGTACTTC. As protein: CASSLVGQAEGTQYF.

The gene calls are TRBV6-5 and TRBJ1-5; TRBD1 matches at 7 bases. The CDR3 is made up of 15 amino acids. Trimming took 6 bases from V and 8 from J; bases not matched to a gene: 13. Germline V gene data show CDR1 as MNHEY and CDR2 as SVGAGI. CDR3 loop: CASSETGRKGEPQHF. DNA of the CDR3: TGTGCCAGCAGCGAGACAGGGAGAAAAGGGGAGCCCCAGCATTTT.

The chain has TRBV5-1 and TRBJ1-1, with TRBD1 matching over 7 bases. V lost 4 bases, J lost 8 bases, and 17 bases stayed unmatched. The CDR3 is 16 residues long. Germline CDR1 SGHRS, CDR2 YFSETQ. The CDR3 sequence: CASSQEPQGLLPEAFF. Here the CDR3 DNA reads TGCGCCAGCAGCCAGGAGCCACAGGGGCTGTTACCGGAAGCTTTCTTT. The complete variable domain, with remaining parts taken from reference TRBV5-1 and TRBJ1-1, reads KAGVTQTPRYLIKTRGQQVTLSCSPISGHRSVSWYQQTPGQGLQFLFEYFSETQRNKGNFPGRFSGRQFSNSRSEMNVSTLELGDSALYLCASSQEPQGLLPEAFFGQGTRLTVV.

V is TRBV28 and J is TRBJ2-7, with 7 bases aligning to TRBD2. The length of the CDR3 is 13 residues. J was trimmed by 4 bases and V by 8 bases; bases with no gene match: 8. Germline V gene data show CDR1 as MDHEN and CDR2 as SYDVKM. CDR3 region: CASYGGRWYEQYF. The CDR3 DNA reads TGTGCCAGCTACGGCGGGAGATGGTACGAGCAGTACTTC.

The rearrangement uses TRBV3-1 (or the pseudogene TRBV3-2) and TRBJ2-1; TRBD2 matches 10 bases. This CDR3 is built from 14 residues. Trimming cost V 2 bases and J 6 bases; bases outside gene matches: 1. The V gene's germline CDR1 is LGHDT and CDR2 YNNKEL (reference sequence). CDR3 residues: CASSQSGRVNEQFF. Written as DNA, the CDR3 is TGTGCCAGCAGCCAAAGCGGGAGGGTCAATGAGCAGTTCTTC.

This clone was counted a single time. This chain joins TRBV28 and TRBJ2-7; 8 positions match TRBD1. Germline CDR1 MDHEN, CDR2 SYDVKM. V was pared by 3 bases and J by 1 base, with 5 bases of the junction left unmatched. CDR3 length equals 15 residues. DNA of the CDR3: TGTGCCAGCAGTTTTCGGGACAGGAAGTCCTACGAGCAGTACTTC. Its protein is CASSFRDRKSYEQYF. Complete variable domain (other parts from reference TRBV28 and TRBJ2-7): DVKVTQSSRYLVKRTGEKVFLECVQDMDHENMFWYRQDPGLGLRLIYFSYDVKMKEKGDIPEGYSVSREKKERFSLILESASTNQTSMYLCASSFRDRKSYEQYFGPGTRLTVT.

The rearrangement joins TRBV24-1 to TRBJ2-7; TRBD1 matches at 9 bases. The CDR3 runs 13 residues. Germline V gene data show CDR1 as KGHDR and CDR2 as SFDVKD. Trimming at V came to 9 bases and at J to 0 bases, leaving 2 bases not matched to a gene. CDR3 loop: CATGTGSSYEQYF. In DNA form, the CDR3 reads TGTGCCACCGGGACAGGGAGCTCCTACGAGCAGTACTTC.

The chain couples TRBV28 to TRBJ1-5, with unresolved D. CDR1 MDHEN and CDR2 SYDVKM come from the germline V gene. V lost 6 bases, J lost 7 bases, and 10 bases lay in between. The CDR3 spans 12 residues. For the CDR3, the DNA is TGTGCCAGCAGCCACGACAAGCAGCCCCAGCATTTT. It codes for CASSHDKQPQHF.

The chain links TRBV4-3 to TRBJ1-4; a possible D gene is TRBD1 (6 bases). The CDR3 is 15 residues long. CDR1 is LGHNA and CDR2 is YSLEER in the germline V gene. V was trimmed by 3 bases and J by 7 bases, leaving 15 bases between them. The CDR3 is CASSHSVQGAEKLFF. CDR3 nucleotide sequence: TGCGCCAGCAGCCACTCAGTACAGGGCGCTGAAAAACTGTTTTTT.

The chain recombines TRBV7-9 with TRBJ1-1, with D unclear. In germline, CDR1 is SEHNR, CDR2 FQNEAQ (reference sequence). This CDR3 has 14 amino acids. Trimming shortened V by 1 base and J by 0 bases, and 6 bases separated the two germline ends. The CDR3 is CASSLGPLNTEAFF. The CDR3 DNA follows: TGTGCCAGCAGCTTAGGGCCTTTGAACACTGAAGCTTTCTTT.

The rearrangement joins TRBV28 to TRBJ1-1; 8 nucleotides match TRBD1. Germline V lookup: CDR1 MDHEN, CDR2 SYDVKM. V lost 5 bases, J lost 4 bases, and 9 bases stayed unmatched. The CDR3 is made up of 15 amino acids. In nucleotides, the CDR3 is TGTGCCAGCAGTCCATCGACAGGGGCGGCCACTGAAGCTTTCTTT. Protein sequence: CASSPSTGAATEAFF. Complete variable domain (other parts from reference TRBV28 and TRBJ1-1): DVKVTQSSRYLVKRTGEKVFLECVQDMDHENMFWYRQDPGLGLRLIYFSYDVKMKEKGDIPEGYSVSREKKERFSLILESASTNQTSMYLCASSPSTGAATEAFFGQGTRLTVV.

In nucleotides, the CDR3 is TGTGCCAGTAGTTTGCGGACAGGGTTCGAGCAGTACTTC. This gives the protein CASSLRTGFEQYF. V is TRBV19 and J is TRBJ2-7, with 8 nucleotides matching TRBD1. V lost 5 bases, J lost 6 bases, and 6 bases stayed unmatched. This CDR3 contains 13 residues. Germline V gene lookup returns CDR1 LNHDA and CDR2 SQIVND (reference sequence). Together with reference TRBV19 and TRBJ2-7, the CDR3 gives the full variable domain: DGGITQSPKYLFRKEGQNVTLSCEQNLNHDAMYWYRQDPGQGLRLIYYSQIVNDFQKGDIAEGYSVSREKKESFPLTVTSAQKNPTAFYLCASSLRTGFEQYFGPGTRLTVT.

This clone was detected only once. The chain employs TRBV7-8 and TRBJ2-2; tentative D call: TRBD2 (6 bases). Germline assignment: CDR1 SGHVS and CDR2 FQNEAQ. V was clipped by 2 bases and J by 5 bases, with 12 bases between them. The CDR3 is 15 amino acids. In DNA form, the CDR3 reads TGTGCCAGCAGCTTAAGTAGCGGTGGTACCGGGGAGCTGTTTTTT. Translated: CASSLSSGGTGELFF.

This rearrangement joins TRBV2 to TRBJ1-4; D possibly corresponds to TRBD1 (5 bases). Germline values: CDR1 SNHLY, CDR2 FYNNEI. V was clipped by 3 bases and J by 8 bases, with 10 bases between them. The CDR3 spans 13 residues. As DNA, the CDR3 is TGTGCCAGCAGTGAGGGGGGGAACGAAAAACTGTTTTTT. Translated, it gives CASSEGGNEKLFF.

The rearrangement joins TRBV4-1 to TRBJ2-7, with 7 bases matching TRBD1. The CDR3 is 13 amino acids. Germline assignment: CDR1 MGHRA and CDR2 YSYEKL. The V and J ends lost 4 bases and 4 bases, in that order; junction bases with no gene match: 4. Here the CDR3 reads CASSRGQLYEQYF. The CDR3 DNA is TGCGCCAGCAGCCGGGGACAGTTATACGAGCAGTACTTC.